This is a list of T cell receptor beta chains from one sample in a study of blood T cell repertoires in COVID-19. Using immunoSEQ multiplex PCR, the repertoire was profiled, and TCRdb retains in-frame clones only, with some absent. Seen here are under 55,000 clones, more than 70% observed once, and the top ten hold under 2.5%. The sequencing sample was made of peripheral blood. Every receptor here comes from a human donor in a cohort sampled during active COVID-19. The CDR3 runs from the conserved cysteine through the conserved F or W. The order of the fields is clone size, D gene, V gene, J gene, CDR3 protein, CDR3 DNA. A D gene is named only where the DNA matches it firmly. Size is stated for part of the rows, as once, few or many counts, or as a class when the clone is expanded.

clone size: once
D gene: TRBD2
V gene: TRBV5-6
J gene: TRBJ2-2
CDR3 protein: CASSLAGGAVTGELFF
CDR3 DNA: TGTGCCAGCAGCTTGGCCGGGGGGGCGGTGACCGGGGAGCTGTTTTTT

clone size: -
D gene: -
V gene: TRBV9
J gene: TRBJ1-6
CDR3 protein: CASSVGGRSSYNSPLHF
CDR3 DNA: TGTGCCAGCAGCGTAGGGGGCAGGAGCTCCTATAATTCACCCCTCCACTTT

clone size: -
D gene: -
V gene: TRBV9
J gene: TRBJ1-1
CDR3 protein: CASSFRTENTEAFF
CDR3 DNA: TGTGCCAGCAGCTTTCGGACAGAGAACACTGAAGCTTTCTTT

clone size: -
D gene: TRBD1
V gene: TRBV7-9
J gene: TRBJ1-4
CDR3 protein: CASSLGGTAEKLFF
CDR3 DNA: TGTGCCAGCAGCTTAGGAGGGACAGCCGAAAAACTGTTTTTT

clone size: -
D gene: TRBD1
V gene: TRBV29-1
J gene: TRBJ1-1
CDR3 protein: CSVGQGGTEAFF
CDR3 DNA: TGCAGCGTCGGACAGGGTGGCACTGAAGCTTTCTTT

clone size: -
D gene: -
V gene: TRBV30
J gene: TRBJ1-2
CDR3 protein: CAWTPGVGYTF
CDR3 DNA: TGTGCCTGGACCCCAGGGGTCGGCTACACCTTC

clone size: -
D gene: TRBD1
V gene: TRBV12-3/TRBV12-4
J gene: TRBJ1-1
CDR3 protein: CASKIFYGTAKIF
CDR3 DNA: TGTGCCAGCAAAATTTTTTACGGGACAGCTAAGATCTTT

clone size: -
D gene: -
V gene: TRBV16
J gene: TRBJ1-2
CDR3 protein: CASSQDQWSGYTF
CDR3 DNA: TGTGCCAGCAGCCAAGATCAGTGGAGCGGCTACACCTTC

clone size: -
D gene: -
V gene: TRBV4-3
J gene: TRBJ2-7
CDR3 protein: CASSQDLGTPYEQYF
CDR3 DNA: TGCGCCAGCAGCCAAGATTTGGGGACTCCCTACGAGCAGTACTTC

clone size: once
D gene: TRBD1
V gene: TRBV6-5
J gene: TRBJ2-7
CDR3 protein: CASSKDRVREQYF
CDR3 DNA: TGTGCCAGCAGTAAGGACAGGGTTCGAGAGCAGTACTTC

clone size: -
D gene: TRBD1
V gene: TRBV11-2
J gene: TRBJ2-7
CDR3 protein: CASSFNAGTDYEQYF
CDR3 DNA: TGTGCCAGCAGCTTTAACGCCGGGACAGACTACGAGCAGTACTTC

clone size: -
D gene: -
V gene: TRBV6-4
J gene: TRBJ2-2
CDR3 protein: CASSEDGRTGELFF
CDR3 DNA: TGTGCCAGCAGTGAGGACGGGAGAACCGGGGAGCTGTTTTTT

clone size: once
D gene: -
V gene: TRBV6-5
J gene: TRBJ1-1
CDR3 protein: CASSYLAYRENTEAFF
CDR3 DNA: TGTGCCAGCAGTTACTTAGCGTACAGGGAGAACACTGAAGCTTTCTTT

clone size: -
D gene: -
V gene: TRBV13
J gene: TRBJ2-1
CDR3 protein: CASSNPTGNEQFF
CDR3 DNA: TGTGCCAGCAGCAACCCAACCGGGAATGAGCAGTTCTTC

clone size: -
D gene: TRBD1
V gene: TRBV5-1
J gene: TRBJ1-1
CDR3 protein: CASSEGAANTEAFF
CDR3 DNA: TGCGCCAGCAGCGAGGGGGCCGCGAACACTGAAGCTTTCTTT

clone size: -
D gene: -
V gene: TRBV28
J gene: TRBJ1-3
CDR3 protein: CASTTPPPGGNTIYF
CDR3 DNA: TGTGCCAGCACCACTCCTCCCCCAGGGGGAAACACCATATATTTT

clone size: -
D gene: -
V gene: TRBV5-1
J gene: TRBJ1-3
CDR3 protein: CASSRNASGHLASGNTIYF
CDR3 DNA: TGCGCCAGCAGCCGGAACGCCTCCGGACACCTTGCCTCTGGAAACACCATATATTTT

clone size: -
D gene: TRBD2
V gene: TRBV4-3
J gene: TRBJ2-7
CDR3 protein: CASSYRGGEDEQYF
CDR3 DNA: TGCGCCAGCAGCTACCGGGGGGGGGAGGACGAGCAGTACTTC

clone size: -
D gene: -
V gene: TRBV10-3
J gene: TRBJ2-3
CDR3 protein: CAISEDRSTDTQYF
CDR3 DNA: TGTGCCATCAGTGAGGACAGAAGCACAGATACGCAGTATTTT

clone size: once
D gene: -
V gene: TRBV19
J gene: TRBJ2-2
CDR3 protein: CASSIAAGGTGELFF
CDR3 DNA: TGTGCCAGTAGTATAGCGGCTGGAGGAACCGGGGAGCTGTTTTTT

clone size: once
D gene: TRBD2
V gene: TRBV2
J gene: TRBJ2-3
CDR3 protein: CASRRLAGVADTQYF
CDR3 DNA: TGTGCCAGCAGGCGACTAGCGGGAGTGGCGGATACGCAGTATTTT

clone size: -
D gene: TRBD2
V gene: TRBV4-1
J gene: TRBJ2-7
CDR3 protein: CASSPGGRDYEQYF
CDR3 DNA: TGCGCCAGCAGCCCGGGGGGTAGGGACTACGAGCAGTACTTC

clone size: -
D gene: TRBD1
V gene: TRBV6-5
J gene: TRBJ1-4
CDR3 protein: CASSYSGQVNGKLFF
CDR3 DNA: TGTGCCAGCAGTTACTCGGGACAGGTGAATGGAAAACTGTTTTTT

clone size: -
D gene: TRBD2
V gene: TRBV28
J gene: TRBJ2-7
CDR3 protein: CASKPLAEIQFYEQYF
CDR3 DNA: TGTGCCAGCAAGCCACTAGCGGAAATCCAATTCTACGAGCAGTACTTC

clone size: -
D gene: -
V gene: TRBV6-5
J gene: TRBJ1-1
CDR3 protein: CASSYFPPGTEAFF
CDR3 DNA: TGTGCCAGCAGTTATTTCCCACCGGGCACTGAAGCTTTCTTT

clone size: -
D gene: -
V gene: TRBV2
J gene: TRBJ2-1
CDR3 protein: CASSEGQSSYNEQFF
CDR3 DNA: TGTGCCAGCAGTGAAGGACAGAGCTCCTACAATGAGCAGTTCTTC

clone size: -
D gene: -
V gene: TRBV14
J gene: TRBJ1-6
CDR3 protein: CASSQGQLLLDSPLHF
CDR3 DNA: TGTGCCAGCAGCCAAGGACAGCTCCTCCTAGATTCACCCCTCCACTTT

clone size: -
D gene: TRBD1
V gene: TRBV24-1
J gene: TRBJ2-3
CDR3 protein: CATRENGTGFPDTQYF
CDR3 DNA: TGTGCCACCAGGGAAAACGGGACAGGGTTTCCAGATACGCAGTATTTT

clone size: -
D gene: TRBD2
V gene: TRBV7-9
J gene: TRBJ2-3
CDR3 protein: CASSDGGVSTDTQYF
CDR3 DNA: TGTGCCAGCAGCGACGGGGGGGTTAGCACAGATACGCAGTATTTT

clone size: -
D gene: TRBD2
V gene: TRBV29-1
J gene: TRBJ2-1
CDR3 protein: CSVSRSGSSYNEQFF
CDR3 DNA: TGCAGCGTTTCTCGTAGCGGGAGTTCGTACAATGAGCAGTTCTTC

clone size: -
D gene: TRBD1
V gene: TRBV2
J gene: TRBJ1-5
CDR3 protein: CASSAQGNQPQHF
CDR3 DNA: TGTGCCAGCAGTGCACAGGGGAATCAGCCCCAGCATTTT

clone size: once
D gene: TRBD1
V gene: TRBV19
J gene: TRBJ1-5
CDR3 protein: CASSTGQGMIQPQHF
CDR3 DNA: TGTGCCAGTAGTACGGGACAGGGTATGATTCAGCCCCAGCATTTT

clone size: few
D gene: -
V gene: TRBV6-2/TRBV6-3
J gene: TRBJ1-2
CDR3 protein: CASSDGPNDYGYTF
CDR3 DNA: TGTGCCAGCAGTGATGGGCCGAATGACTATGGCTACACCTTC

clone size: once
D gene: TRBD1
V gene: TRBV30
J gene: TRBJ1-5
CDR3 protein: CAWSGTGLSNQPQHF
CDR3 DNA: TGTGCCTGGAGTGGGACAGGGCTAAGCAATCAGCCCCAGCATTTT

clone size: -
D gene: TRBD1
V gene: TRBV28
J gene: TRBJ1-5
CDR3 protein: CASSLLGTGGKQPQHF
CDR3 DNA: TGTGCCAGCAGTCTTCTCGGGACAGGGGGGAAACAGCCCCAGCATTTT

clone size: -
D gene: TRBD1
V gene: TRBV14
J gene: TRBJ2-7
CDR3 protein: CASSQVPWRQGSEQYF
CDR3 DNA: TGTGCCAGCAGCCAAGTTCCCTGGAGACAGGGGAGCGAGCAGTACTTC

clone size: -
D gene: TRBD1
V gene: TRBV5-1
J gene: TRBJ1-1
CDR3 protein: CASSLVPGGTEAFF
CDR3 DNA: TGCGCCAGCAGCTTGGTCCCAGGGGGCACTGAAGCTTTCTTT

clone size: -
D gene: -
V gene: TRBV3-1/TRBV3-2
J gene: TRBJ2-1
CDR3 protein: CASSLAGAEQFF
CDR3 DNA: TGTGCCAGCAGCCTTGCGGGGGCCGAGCAGTTCTTC

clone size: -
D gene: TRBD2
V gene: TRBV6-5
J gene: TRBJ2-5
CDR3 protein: CASSLRTRLETQYF
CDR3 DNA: TGTGCCAGCAGCCTACGGACTAGATTAGAGACCCAGTACTTC

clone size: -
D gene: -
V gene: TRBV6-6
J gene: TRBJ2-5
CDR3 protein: CASSLKHRPETQYF
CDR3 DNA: TGTGCCAGCAGTTTAAAACACCGCCCCGAGACCCAGTACTTC

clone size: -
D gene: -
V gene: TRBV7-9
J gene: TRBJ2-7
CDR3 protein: CASSLGGLTYEQYF
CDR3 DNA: TGTGCCAGCAGCTTAGGCGGGCTTACCTACGAGCAGTACTTC

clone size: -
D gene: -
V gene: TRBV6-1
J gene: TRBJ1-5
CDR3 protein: CASSESGNQPQHF
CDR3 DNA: TGTGCCAGCAGTGAATCGGGGAATCAGCCCCAGCATTTT

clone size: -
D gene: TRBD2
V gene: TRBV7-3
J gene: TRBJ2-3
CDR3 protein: CASSPGLAGSTDTQYF
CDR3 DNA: TGTGCCAGCAGCCCTGGACTAGCAGGGTCCACAGATACGCAGTATTTT

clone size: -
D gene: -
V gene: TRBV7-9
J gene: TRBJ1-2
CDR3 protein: CASSSDGVQKMNYGYTF
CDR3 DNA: TGTGCCAGCAGCTCCGACGGGGTCCAAAAGATGAACTATGGCTACACCTTC

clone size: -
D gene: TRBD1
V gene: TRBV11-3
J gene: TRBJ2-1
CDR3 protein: CASSPRQGAGNEQFF
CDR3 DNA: TGTGCCAGCAGCCCCCGACAGGGGGCTGGCAATGAGCAGTTCTTC

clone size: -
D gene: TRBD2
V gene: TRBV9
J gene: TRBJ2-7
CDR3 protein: CASSFSSGMLGEQYF
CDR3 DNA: TGTGCCAGCAGCTTCTCTAGCGGGATGCTAGGCGAGCAGTACTTC

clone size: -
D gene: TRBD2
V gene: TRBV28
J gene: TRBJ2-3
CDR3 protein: CASSKGLAGGYTQYF
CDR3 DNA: TGTGCCAGCAGTAAGGGACTAGCGGGAGGTTATACGCAGTATTTT

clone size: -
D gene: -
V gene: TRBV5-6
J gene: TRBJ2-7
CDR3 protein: CASSSSRGGRNEQYF
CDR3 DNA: TGTGCCAGCAGCTCCTCCCGAGGGGGTAGGAACGAGCAGTACTTC

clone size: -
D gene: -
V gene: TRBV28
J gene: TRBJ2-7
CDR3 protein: CASSLWRLEVSYEQYF
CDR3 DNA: TGTGCCAGCAGTTTATGGAGGCTCGAGGTCTCCTACGAGCAGTACTTC

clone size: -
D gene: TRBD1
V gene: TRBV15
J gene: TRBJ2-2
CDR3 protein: CATSRDRGLGGELFF
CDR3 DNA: TGTGCCACCAGCAGAGACAGGGGGCTCGGCGGGGAGCTGTTTTTT

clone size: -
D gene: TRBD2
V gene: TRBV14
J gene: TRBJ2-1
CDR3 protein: CASSQASGYNEQFF
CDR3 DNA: TGTGCCAGCAGCCAAGCTAGCGGATACAATGAGCAGTTCTTC

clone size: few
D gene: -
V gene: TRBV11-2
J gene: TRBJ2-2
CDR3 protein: CASSRGGLYGELFF
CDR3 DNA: TGTGCCAGCAGCCGAGGCGGGTTATACGGGGAGCTGTTTTTT

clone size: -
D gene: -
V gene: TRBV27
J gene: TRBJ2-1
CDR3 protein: CASSFDRSSYNEQFF
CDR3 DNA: TGTGCCAGCAGTTTTGACAGGAGCTCCTACAATGAGCAGTTCTTC

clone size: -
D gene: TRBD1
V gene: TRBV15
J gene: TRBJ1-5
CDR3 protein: CATSKRGGSYIYSNQPQHF
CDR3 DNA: TGTGCCACCAGCAAACGAGGGGGCTCCTATATATATAGCAATCAGCCCCAGCATTTT

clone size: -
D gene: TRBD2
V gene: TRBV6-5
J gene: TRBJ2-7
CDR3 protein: CASKRLAGNYEQYF
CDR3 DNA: TGTGCCAGCAAAAGACTAGCGGGGAACTACGAGCAGTACTTC

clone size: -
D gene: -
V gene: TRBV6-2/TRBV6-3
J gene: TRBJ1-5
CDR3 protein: CASSPTGSDQPQHF
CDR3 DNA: TGTGCCAGCAGTCCAACAGGTTCTGATCAGCCCCAGCATTTT

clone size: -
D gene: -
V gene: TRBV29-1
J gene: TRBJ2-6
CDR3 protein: CSVERQYSGANVLTF
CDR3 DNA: TGCAGCGTTGAGCGACAGTACTCTGGGGCCAACGTCCTGACTTTC

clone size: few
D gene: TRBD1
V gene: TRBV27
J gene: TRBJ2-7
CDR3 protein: CASSWDRGYEQYF
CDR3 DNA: TGTGCCAGCTCCTGGGACAGGGGCTACGAGCAGTACTTC

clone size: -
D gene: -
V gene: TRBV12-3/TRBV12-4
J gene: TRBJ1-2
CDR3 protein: CASSFRSNYGYTF
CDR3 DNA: TGTGCCAGCAGTTTTAGGAGTAACTATGGCTACACCTTC

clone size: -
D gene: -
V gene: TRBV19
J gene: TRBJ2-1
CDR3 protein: CASSSPRGASYNEQFF
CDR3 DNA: TGTGCCAGTAGTAGCCCCCGGGGGGCATCTTACAATGAGCAGTTCTTC